The 7 T cell receptor beta chains reported below all come from one sample, sequenced in a study of T cell responses to AZD1222 COVID-19 vaccine. Method: immunoSEQ multiplex PCR; TCRdb's copy keeps in-frame clones and lacks some. This sample yields more than 95,000 clones, of which around 89% are seen a single time; around 4% belongs to the top ten. The input for sequencing was peripheral blood, taken 28 days after the second AZD1222 dose. These receptors were collected from an adult who received the AZD1222 COVID-19 vaccine.

The chain carries TRBV7-9 and TRBJ1-1; D ambiguous. The CDR3 is 13 residues long. The V gene's germline CDR1 is SEHNR and CDR2 FQNEAQ (reference sequence). The V and J ends lost 1 base and 4 bases respectively, with 7 bases between them. CDR3: CASSLGDTTEAFF. In DNA form, the CDR3 reads TGTGCCAGCAGCTTAGGCGACACCACTGAAGCTTTCTTT.

The V and J genes are TRBV12-5 and TRBJ1-1; 10 positions match TRBD1. With 1 base clipped from V and 4 bases from J, the junction kept 3 bases outside the gene matches. The germline CDR1 and CDR2 sequences are LGHNT and FRNRAP. The CDR3 has 15 residues. As DNA, the CDR3 is TGTGCTAGTGGTTTGGGACAGGGGGCTGGCACTGAAGCTTTCTTT. Its protein product is CASGLGQGAGTEAFF.

The chain is built from TRBV24-1 and TRBJ2-1; 11 positions agree with TRBD2. The V segment lost 3 bases and the J segment 4 bases; nucleotides outside the gene matches: 4. This CDR3 region has 16 residues. The germline CDR1 and CDR2 sequences are KGHDR and SFDVKD. The CDR3: CATSDGSGRGYNEQFF. CDR3 in DNA: TGTGCCACCAGTGATGGTAGCGGGAGGGGTTACAATGAGCAGTTCTTC.

This clone appeared once. This chain connects TRBV20-1 to TRBJ2-1; D is undetermined. CDR1 DFQATT and CDR2 SNEGSKA come from the germline V gene (reference sequence). Trimming removed 2 bases at V and 6 bases at J, with 5 bases between. This CDR3 has 11 residues. The CDR3 protein is CSARSGNEQFF. CDR3 nucleotides: TGCAGTGCTAGATCTGGCAATGAGCAGTTCTTC.

The chain employs TRBV7-6 and TRBJ2-7; TRBD2 matches at 12 bases. Trimming removed 5 bases from V and 7 bases from J; junction bases left unmatched: 9. The germline V gene has CDR1 SGHVS and CDR2 FNYEAQ. This CDR3 has 15 residues. CDR3 nucleotides: TGTGCCAGCAGCACCCTAGCGGGAGGGCCGGGGGAGCAGTACTTC. It yields the protein CASSTLAGGPGEQYF.

The chain carries TRBV10-3 and TRBJ1-2; possibly TRBD1 for D (6 bases). The CDR3 sequence is 11 residues long. The ends were cut back, 8 bases at V and 8 bases at J, with 12 bases in the middle. Germline CDR1 is ENHRY and CDR2 is SYGVKD. This CDR3 is CAIRGAWGYTF. In DNA, the CDR3 is TGTGCCATCCGGGGGGCCTGGGGCTACACCTTC.

The rearrangement uses TRBV5-1 and TRBJ2-1, with 7 bases identical to TRBD1. V was pared by 4 bases and J by 7 bases, with 5 bases of the junction left unmatched. Germline CDR1 reads SGHRS; CDR2 reads YFSETQ. This CDR3 comprises 13 residues. The CDR3 loop reads CASSAGQVNEQFF. The CDR3 nucleotides are TGCGCCAGCAGCGCCGGACAGGTAAATGAGCAGTTCTTC.